One and the same sample provided the 30 T cell receptor beta chains below, sequenced in a study of blood T cells in healthy people across ages. A J-beta primer mix and a sample-barcoded 5' primer were used in a second PCR of about 7 to 11 cycles. TCRdb re-analysed the 5' RACE reads in MiXCR, keeping a single row per CDR3 protein. The table shows about 640,000 distinct CDR3 sequences, with 58% occurring only once. Sample: blood. The source is a man between 60 and 70 years old in good health.

Turning to this clonotype: One end of the junction is discordant with germline, which a read error may explain. This chain uses TRBV6-2 or TRBV6-3 with TRBJ2-4; 16 nucleotides line up with TRBD2. The end of the DNA is better explained by TRBJ2-5, so the J call may be wrong. This CDR3 contains 20 residues. Germline-derived CDR1 and CDR2 are MNHEY and SVGEGT. The CDR3 region has the DNA TGTGTCAGCAGTCACGGGACTAGCGGGGGGGCGCGTAGTTTCGGAGAGACCCAGTACTTC. Its translation is CVSSHGTSGGARSFGETQYF.

The table lists this clonotype with a few counts. The chain is built from TRBV4-1 and TRBJ2-1, with unresolved D. This CDR3 spans 16 amino acids. V shed 0 bases and J shed 0 bases, with 9 bases lying between them. Germline V gene lookup returns CDR1 MGHRA and CDR2 YSYEKL. Here the CDR3 DNA reads TGCGCCAGCAGCCAAGAAAGGACCTTCTCCTACAATGAGCAGTTCTTC. Translating it yields CASSQERTFSYNEQFF.

This clonotype was observed a handful of times. The V gene is TRBV3-1, the J gene TRBJ1-1; D gene ambiguous. Trimming took off 4 bases at V and 7 bases at J, with 13 bases between the two ends. The CDR3 spans 13 residues. The germline V gene has CDR1 LGHDT and CDR2 YNNKEL (reference sequence). The CDR3 DNA follows: TGTGCCAGCAGCCGTCAAGAACAGCGTGAAGCTTTCTTT. It translates to CASSRQEQREAFF.

The V call is TRBV14, the J call TRBJ2-6; D uncertain. The ends were cut back, 11 bases at V and 2 bases at J, with 16 bases in the middle. Germline assignment: CDR1 SGHDN and CDR2 FVKESK. There are 15 residues in the CDR3. CDR3 protein: CAPIGRPTGANVLTF. The CDR3 DNA follows: TGTGCCCCGATCGGCCGACCGACTGGGGCCAACGTCCTGACTTTC.

The rearrangement joins TRBV10-3 to TRBJ1-4; no clear D gene. Germline values: CDR1 ENHRY, CDR2 SYGVKD. Deletions cut 3 bases from V and 5 bases from J, with 13 bases between. This CDR3 contains 15 residues. In DNA form, the CDR3 reads TGTGCCATCAGTGACTCACAGAGAGCAAATGAAAAACTGTTTTTT. It yields the protein CAISDSQRANEKLFF.

The chain links TRBV6-5 to TRBJ2-3; 8 nucleotides agree with TRBD1. This CDR3 has 16 amino acids. Germline-derived CDR1 and CDR2 are MNHEY and SVGAGI. Trimming at V came to 7 bases and at J to 3 bases, leaving 12 bases not matched to a gene. The CDR3 loop is CASTNGRGRSTDTQYF. For the CDR3, the DNA is TGTGCCAGCACTAACGGCAGGGGGCGGTCAACAGATACGCAGTATTTT.

The J gene is TRBJ2-1, the V gene TRBV7-7; either TRBD1 or TRBD2 may supply D (7 bases each). Trimming removed 0 bases from V and 6 bases from J, with 12 bases in between. Germline V gene lookup returns CDR1 SSHAT and CDR2 FNYEAQ (reference sequence). The CDR3 has 15 residues. The CDR3, as DNA: TGTGCCAGCAGCTTAGCTGACAGGGAGGGCAATGAGCAGTTCTTC. Its translation: CASSLADREGNEQFF.

The chain combines TRBV7-9 with TRBJ2-5, with D perhaps matching TRBD1 or TRBD2 (5 bases each). Trimming took 5 bases from V and 5 from J, leaving 12 bases between them. Germline V gene lookup returns CDR1 SEHNR and CDR2 FQNEAQ (reference sequence). This CDR3 region has 13 residues. The CDR3 here is CASSQGWGETQYF. As DNA, the CDR3 is TGTGCCAGCAGCCAAGGTTGGGGGGAGACCCAGTACTTC.

This clonotype has only a few counts. V usage is TRBV7-6 and J usage is TRBJ2-5; 10 bases align to TRBD2. The CDR3 covers 20 residues. With 0 bases clipped from V and 4 bases from J, the junction kept 17 bases outside the gene matches. Looked up from germline, CDR1 is SGHVS and CDR2 is FNYEAQ. The CDR3 sequence: CASSLAPPRVKLAGAETQYF. The CDR3 DNA sequence: TGTGCCAGCAGCTTAGCCCCCCCGCGAGTCAAGCTAGCGGGGGCAGAGACCCAGTACTTC.

This clonotype turned up a few times. The chain couples TRBV7-9 to TRBJ2-7; tentatively, D is TRBD1 or TRBD2 (5 bases each). The CDR3 totals 15 residues. The V and J ends lost 3 bases and 2 bases respectively, with 14 bases between them. The germline CDR1 and CDR2 sequences are SEHNR and FQNEAQ (reference sequence). The CDR3 sequence is CASSFMRDGPYEQYF. The CDR3 DNA reads as TGTGCCAGCAGCTTTATGAGGGACGGACCCTACGAGCAGTACTTC.

The chain uses TRBV28 and TRBJ2-1; the match to TRBD2 covers 7 bases. Trimming took 5 bases from V and 10 from J; bases not matched to a gene: 11. Germline V gives CDR1 MDHEN, CDR2 SYDVKM. This CDR3 is 14 amino acids long. The CDR3 DNA reads TGTGCCAGCAGTCCCCGGGGGGTCCTCGGGGAGCAGTTCTTC. It specifies CASSPRGVLGEQFF.

The chain recombines TRBV12-3 or TRBV12-4 with TRBJ1-2, with 11 nucleotides matching TRBD1. This CDR3 is built from 17 residues. The trim removed 5 bases at V and 4 bases at J, leaving 12 bases unmatched. CDR3 sequence reads: CASSRGTGGRISYGYTF. Written as DNA, the CDR3 is TGTGCCAGCAGTAGAGGGACAGGGGGGCGGATTTCCTATGGCTACACCTTC.

This clonotype was detected a few times. Here the CDR3 reads CSAMSTGGVKTQYF. Written as DNA, the CDR3 is TGCAGTGCTATGTCGACAGGGGGAGTGAAGACCCAGTACTTC. J is TRBJ2-5 and V is TRBV20-1; 9 nucleotides match TRBD1. V shed 4 bases, J shed 6 bases, and the junction held 9 bases outside the gene matches. There are 14 residues in the CDR3. Germline V CDR1 and CDR2: DFQATT, SNEGSKA (reference sequence).

The chain uses TRBV29-1 and TRBJ2-7; the match to TRBD2 covers 13 bases. Germline CDR1 SQVTM, CDR2 ANQGSEA. Unmatched junction bases numbered 7, after V lost 4 bases and J lost 10 bases. The CDR3 loop spans 13 amino acids. DNA of the CDR3: TGCAGCGTTGGGCCCGGGACTAGCGGGGACCAGTACTTC. Translated, it gives CSVGPGTSGDQYF.

V and J are TRBV20-1 and TRBJ1-5; D remains unclear. Germline V CDR1 and CDR2: DFQATT, SNEGSKA (reference sequence). Trimming pared 0 bases from V and 6 bases from J, leaving 18 bases between. The CDR3 is 16 residues long. The CDR3 sequence: CSARDPRGGGTQPQHF. CDR3 bases: TGCAGTGCTAGAGATCCCCGGGGAGGAGGCACTCAGCCCCAGCATTTT.

The chain employs TRBV3-1 and TRBJ2-4; 9 nucleotides agree with TRBD2. CDR1 is LGHDT, CDR2 YNNKEL, per germline (reference sequence). The CDR3 has 14 residues. The V segment lost 5 bases and the J segment 8 bases; nucleotides outside the gene matches: 7. CDR3 protein: CASSFISGGDIQYF. The CDR3 DNA reads as TGTGCCAGCAGCTTCATTAGCGGGGGAGACATTCAGTACTTC.

This clonotype has just a few counts. V gene TRBV21-1 combines with J gene TRBJ2-7; the D call in the table, TRBD2, was not verified against the DNA. TRBV21-1 is assigned pseudogene status. The CDR3 sequence is 14 residues long. The chain's CDR3 is CASSKEGEGYEQYF. The CDR3 DNA reads as TGTGCCAGCAGCAAGGAGGGTGAGGGCTACGAGCAGTACTTC.

The chain recombines TRBV6-1 with TRBJ2-5; the D call may be TRBD1 or TRBD2 (6 bases each). The V gene lost 2 bases and the J gene lost 2 bases, with 24 bases spanning the gap. The CDR3 sequence is 19 residues long. CDR1 is MNHNS, CDR2 SASEGT, per germline. The CDR3 DNA follows: TGTGCCAGCAGTGAAATCGGGTCAGGGGACTTATGGCGACAAGAGACCCAGTACTTC. Residues: CASSEIGSGDLWRQETQYF.

The chain combines TRBV7-9 with TRBJ2-3; 8 positions agree with TRBD1. CDR1 and CDR2 (germline): SEHNR, FQNEAQ (reference sequence). The CDR3 length is 15 residues. Trimming removed 4 bases from V and 5 bases from J; junction bases left unmatched: 8. The CDR3 region is CASSSDRGMGDTQYF. CDR3 nucleotide sequence: TGTGCCAGCAGCTCAGACAGGGGAATGGGAGATACGCAGTATTTT.

The chain links TRBV5-1 to TRBJ2-7; D is uncertain. Trimming took off 4 bases at V and 3 bases at J, with 11 bases between the two ends. Germline assignment: CDR1 SGHRS and CDR2 YFSETQ. The CDR3 totals 13 residues. This CDR3 is CASSAGTDYEQYF. CDR3 DNA: TGCGCCAGCAGCGCCGGAACCGACTACGAGCAGTACTTC.

This clonotype was found a few times. The chain recombines TRBV29-1 with TRBJ2-3; D may correspond to TRBD1 or TRBD2 (6 bases each). The CDR3 has 13 residues. V lost 4 bases to trimming and J lost 0 bases, with 8 bases between them. Germline V gene lookup returns CDR1 SQVTM and CDR2 ANQGSEA. Here the CDR3 DNA reads TGCAGCGTTGGGGGGGCGAGCACAGATACGCAGTATTTT. Its translation: CSVGGASTDTQYF.

This sequence joins TRBV7-2 and TRBJ2-5; the D gene is possibly TRBD1 (5 bases). V gave up 5 bases and J gave up 2 bases, with 21 bases separating them. This CDR3 contains 17 residues. CDR1 and CDR2 from the germline V gene are SGHTA and FQGNSA. CDR3 sequence (DNA): TGTGCCAGCAGCCCACAGCTACAGGCCCTTGGGCAAGAGACCCAGTACTTC. It specifies CASSPQLQALGQETQYF.

This clonotype appeared once. V and J are TRBV5-1 and TRBJ2-3; D not certain. Germline CDR1 SGHRS, CDR2 YFSETQ. This CDR3 is 15 amino acids long. V was cut by 1 base and J by 2 bases, with 11 bases left in between. The CDR3 nucleotides are TGCGCCAGCAGCTTGCTCGGCAGAGACACAGATACGCAGTATTTT. It is translated as CASSLLGRDTDTQYF.

This clonotype has at least ten counts. CDR3 in amino acids: CASRGLERTQYF. The DNA for the CDR3 is TGTGCCAGCAGAGGTCTAGAGAGAACGCAGTATTTT. This chain joins TRBV6-5 and TRBJ2-3, with unresolved D. V was cut by 6 bases and J by 9 bases, with 13 bases left in between. The length of the CDR3 is 12 residues. Per the germline V gene, CDR1 is MNHEY and CDR2 is SVGAGI.

This rearrangement joins TRBV29-1 to TRBJ2-2; D not certain. V gave up 4 bases and J gave up 0 bases, with 12 bases separating them. Germline V gene sequence: CDR1 SQVTM, CDR2 ANQGSEA. The CDR3 is made up of 15 amino acids. CDR3 residues: CSVVRSPANTGELFF. The CDR3 nucleotides are TGCAGCGTTGTAAGGTCACCCGCGAACACCGGGGAGCTGTTTTTT.

The chain recombines TRBV5-1 with TRBJ1-1; possibly TRBD1 for D (6 bases). The germline CDR1 and CDR2 sequences are SGHRS and YFSETQ. Trimming took off 4 bases at V and 4 bases at J, with 11 bases between the two ends. The CDR3 totals 13 residues. The CDR3 DNA sequence: TGCGCCAGCAGCGTGGAGGGGGTCACTGAAGCTTTCTTT. Residues: CASSVEGVTEAFF.

The chain employs TRBV5-1 and TRBJ1-2; perhaps TRBD1 as D (6 bases). The CDR3 contains 14 residues. Per the germline V gene, CDR1 is SGHRS and CDR2 is YFSETQ. The V end lost 4 bases, the J end lost 7 bases, and 17 bases lay between the germline ends. In nucleotides, the CDR3 is TGCGCCAGCAGCCCTAATGGGGGGACATCTGGCTACACCTTC. This sequence encodes CASSPNGGTSGYTF.

The V and J genes are TRBV20-1 and TRBJ2-1; 11 bases align to TRBD2. CDR1 is DFQATT and CDR2 is SNEGSKA in the germline V gene (reference sequence). With 5 bases clipped from V and 4 bases from J, the junction kept 4 bases outside the gene matches. The CDR3 is 14 residues long. The CDR3 loop is CSAELAGAYNEQFF. DNA for the CDR3: TGCAGTGCTGAACTAGCGGGGGCTTACAATGAGCAGTTCTTC.

This chain links TRBV5-1 with TRBJ2-5; TRBD1 might be the D (5 bases). The CDR3 extends over 14 amino acids. Per the germline V gene, CDR1 is SGHRS and CDR2 is YFSETQ. V lost 1 base and J lost 5, with 12 bases in between. The chain's CDR3 is CASSLSPGIETQYF. The CDR3 DNA reads as TGCGCCAGCAGCTTGTCCCCAGGGATCGAGACCCAGTACTTC.

This clonotype was recorded a few times. The rearrangement uses TRBV2 and TRBJ2-1, with unresolved D. V was cut by 6 bases and J by 1 base, with 7 bases left in between. The CDR3 runs to 13 residues. Germline-derived CDR1 and CDR2 are SNHLY and FYNNEI. In DNA form, the CDR3 reads TGTGCCAGCAGGCAGGATTCCTACAATGAGCAGTTCTTC. This codes for CASRQDSYNEQFF.